The 25 T cell receptor beta chains listed next were all sequenced from one sample in a study of spatial heterogeneity in lung cancer. TCRdb used MiXCR to reprocess the 5' RACE reads, holding one entry per CDR3 protein. In the table there are more than 95,000 distinct CDR3 sequences, less than 15% of which are singletons. Described time point: blood at routine non-recurrence follow-up after resection. Sequencing was performed on whole RNA extracted from tumor and nontumor lung tissue, or from frozen PBMC, and the material was left unsorted. Here the sequenced sample was PBMCs, taken at follow-up. The receptors here all came from a male donor with early-stage non-small cell lung cancer.

Ten or more counts support this clonotype. The chain has TRBV7-8 and TRBJ1-4; D not resolved. This CDR3 contains 17 residues. Per germline, CDR1 SGHVS and CDR2 FQNEAQ. Trimming removed 4 bases from V and 3 bases from J, with 18 bases in between. The CDR3 bases are TGTGCCAGCAGCTCCGGGTCGGGCCGGGGTCCTAATGAAAAACTGTTTTTT. Translated: CASSSGSGRGPNEKLFF.

This clonotype has ten or more counts. The J gene is TRBJ1-1, the V gene TRBV7-2; 7 bases are a match to TRBD1. V gave up 5 bases and J gave up 4 bases; unmatched junction bases: 10. The CDR3 is 15 residues long. The V gene's germline CDR1 is SGHTA and CDR2 FQGNSA. The CDR3 here is CASSPNPTGTTEAFF. CDR3 DNA: TGTGCCAGCAGCCCCAATCCGACAGGGACCACTGAAGCTTTCTTT.

This clonotype was observed a few times. J is TRBJ2-7 and V is TRBV9; D may be TRBD1 (6 bases). The CDR3 runs to 13 residues. Germline V lookup: CDR1 SGDLS, CDR2 YYNGEE. Trimming removed 0 bases from V and 7 bases from J, with 11 bases in between. For the CDR3, the DNA is TGTGCCAGCAGCGTAGCTGCAGGGGAGGAGCAGTACTTC. It encodes CASSVAAGEEQYF. The full variable domain, its missing parts supplied by reference TRBV9 and TRBJ2-7, is DSGVTQTPKHLITATGQRVTLRCSPRSGDLSVYWYQQSLDQGLQFLIQYYNGEERAKGNILERFSAQQFPDLHSELNLSSLELGDSALYFCASSVAAGEEQYFGPGTRLTVT.

CDR3 in amino acids: CATEGGFLSSGANVLTF. The CDR3 DNA reads TGTGCCACCGAAGGGGGGTTTCTTTCCTCTGGGGCCAACGTCCTGACTTTC. The chain joins TRBV10-3 to TRBJ2-6; perhaps D is TRBD1 or TRBD2 (6 bases each). CDR3 size: 17 residues. Germline values: CDR1 ENHRY, CDR2 SYGVKD. The V end lost 10 bases, the J end lost 0 bases, and 19 bases lay between the germline ends.

This clonotype was detected only a few times. The V call is TRBV11-3, the J call TRBJ2-3, with 12 bases that match TRBD2. The length of the CDR3 is 17 residues. Germline-derived CDR1 and CDR2 are SGHNT and YENEEA. V shed 4 bases and J 0 bases; nucleotides not matched to a gene: 5. This chain's CDR3 is CASSYRTSGKSTDTQYF. The CDR3 coding sequence is TGTGCCAGCAGCTATCGGACTAGCGGGAAGAGCACAGATACGCAGTATTTT.

This sequence joins TRBV7-8 and TRBJ2-6; 9 bases align to TRBD1. Germline values: CDR1 SGHVS, CDR2 FQNEAQ. V was clipped by 4 bases and J by 2 bases; unmatched bases: 3. The CDR3 spans 16 residues. CDR3 nucleotides: TGTGCCAGCAGCTCCTACAGGGGGCCTGGGGCCAACGTCCTGACTTTC. Encoded protein: CASSSYRGPGANVLTF.

In its sample, this clonotype was seen a few times. J is TRBJ1-4 and V is TRBV7-9; no reliable D call. Trimming took off 1 base at V and 8 bases at J, with 8 bases between the two ends. CDR1 is SEHNR and CDR2 is FQNEAQ in the germline V gene (reference sequence). The CDR3 has 13 residues. This CDR3 is CASSLGGREKLFF. The CDR3 region has the DNA TGTGCCAGCAGCTTAGGAGGGCGCGAAAAACTGTTTTTT.

The chain recombines TRBV20-1 with TRBJ2-4, with D possibly being TRBD2 (6 bases). This CDR3 has 14 amino acids. Per germline, CDR1 DFQATT and CDR2 SNEGSKA (reference sequence). The ends were cut back, 2 bases at V and 5 bases at J, with 13 bases in the middle. CDR3: CSARTPWEENIQYF. CDR3 DNA: TGCAGTGCTAGAACACCCTGGGAGGAAAACATTCAGTACTTC.

The chain uses TRBV11-2 and TRBJ1-2; D is perhaps TRBD1 (6 bases). Germline CDR1 is SGHAT and CDR2 is FQNNGV. CDR3 length: 17 amino acids. V lost 5 bases and J 8 bases, leaving 27 bases between the germline ends. For the CDR3, the DNA is TGTGCCAGCAGCCCTATGACTACGCGGGGGCGGAAATGGGGCTACACCTTC. Translating it yields CASSPMTTRGRKWGYTF.

This clonotype was counted a few times. The chain joins TRBV4-1 to TRBJ2-4; 7 bases are shared with TRBD1. The ends lost 7 bases at V and 1 base at J; junction bases unmatched: 4. Germline CDR1 and CDR2: MGHRA and YSYEKL. The CDR3 spans 14 residues. The CDR3, as DNA: TGCGCCAGCACCCAGACAGGGGCCAAAAACATTCAGTACTTC. This translates into CASTQTGAKNIQYF.

This chain connects TRBV24-1 to TRBJ2-2, with TRBD2 as a possible D gene (5 bases). The V gene lost 3 bases and the J gene lost 5 bases, with 15 bases spanning the gap. The germline gives CDR1 KGHDR, CDR2 SFDVKD. This CDR3 is built from 16 residues. The CDR3 sequence is CATSDGASRVTGELFF. CDR3 bases: TGTGCCACCAGTGATGGCGCTAGCCGAGTTACCGGGGAGCTGTTTTTT.

Ten or more counts support this clonotype. The CDR3 loop is CASSPRRSGLRGNQPQHF. CDR3 sequence (DNA): TGTGCCAGCAGCCCACGGCGGTCGGGATTGAGGGGCAATCAGCCCCAGCATTTT. V and J are TRBV7-8 and TRBJ1-5; D unclear. The CDR3 totals 18 residues. V was cut by 5 bases and J by 2 bases, with 22 bases left in between. Germline CDR1 reads SGHVS; CDR2 reads FQNEAQ.

For the CDR3, the DNA is TGCAGTGCTAGATCCGGGACTAGCGGGACCTACGAGCAGTACTTC. It encodes CSARSGTSGTYEQYF. The gene calls are TRBV20-1 and TRBJ2-7; TRBD2 aligns across 13 bases. V shed 2 bases, J shed 2 bases, and the junction held 3 bases outside the gene matches. This CDR3 is built from 15 residues. Germline CDR1 and CDR2: DFQATT and SNEGSKA (reference sequence).

This clonotype has more than one count but fewer than ten. The CDR3 nucleotides are TGTGCCAGCAGGGCCGGGTCCATAAACACCGGGGAGCTGTTTTTT. This sequence encodes CASRAGSINTGELFF. V usage is TRBV2 and J usage is TRBJ2-2, with D unclear. Germline assignment: CDR1 SNHLY and CDR2 FYNNEI. This CDR3 has 15 amino acids. The germline V and J ends were trimmed by 6 bases and 2 bases, with 13 bases remaining between them.

The rearrangement uses TRBV20-1 and TRBJ2-3; maybe TRBD2 (6 bases). V dropped 0 bases and J dropped 4 bases, with 8 bases sitting between them. Germline lookup yields CDR1 DFQATT and CDR2 SNEGSKA (reference sequence). There are 13 residues in the CDR3. CDR3 in DNA: TGCAGTGCTAGAGATCCGGGGGCAGATACGCAGTATTTT. Residues: CSARDPGADTQYF.

This clonotype came up a few times. The V and J genes are TRBV19 and TRBJ1-4; D uncertain. Germline V gene sequence: CDR1 LNHDA, CDR2 SQIVND (reference sequence). V gave up 5 bases and J gave up 7 bases, with 11 bases separating them. CDR3 length equals 13 residues. CDR3 DNA: TGTGCCAGTAGTGTGGCGCGGGGTGAAAAACTGTTTTTT. Its protein product is CASSVARGEKLFF.

This chain uses TRBV6-1 with TRBJ2-5; TRBD2 matches at 13 bases. Germline V gives CDR1 MNHNS, CDR2 SASEGT. The CDR3 is 18 amino acids. Germline trimming cut 5 bases from V and 5 bases from J; bases unmatched to any gene: 14. CDR3 sequence (DNA): TGTGCCAGCAGTCCTCGACTAGCGGGGGGCTCCAGTGGGGAGACCCAGTACTTC. Protein sequence: CASSPRLAGGSSGETQYF.

This clonotype was found a few times. The CDR3 DNA reads TGTGCCAGCAGCATGGGGGACAGAAATCAGCCCCAGCATTTT. Its protein product is CASSMGDRNQPQHF. This rearrangement joins TRBV7-9 to TRBJ1-5, with 7 bases fitting TRBD1. V shed 5 bases, J shed 4 bases, and the junction held 5 bases outside the gene matches. Germline CDR1 SEHNR, CDR2 FQNEAQ (reference sequence). The CDR3 totals 14 residues.

This clonotype was seen a handful of times. The chain uses TRBV7-9 and TRBJ1-1; the match to TRBD1 covers 7 bases. CDR3 size: 14 residues. V dropped 5 bases and J dropped 5; count of bases not matched to a gene: 8. From germline, CDR1 is SEHNR and CDR2 FQNEAQ (reference sequence). DNA for the CDR3: TGTGCCAGCAGCACCGACAGGGTAGGAACTGAAGCTTTCTTT. Amino acids: CASSTDRVGTEAFF. Complete variable domain (other parts from reference TRBV7-9 and TRBJ1-1): DTGVSQNPRHKITKRGQNVTFRCDPISEHNRLYWYRQTLGQGPEFLTYFQNEAQLEKSRLLSDRFSAERPKGSFSTLEIQRTEQGDSAMYLCASSTDRVGTEAFFGQGTRLTVV.

This clonotype has a count of ten or more. This sequence joins TRBV5-1 and TRBJ2-6; D is unresolved. Germline-derived CDR1 and CDR2 are SGHRS and YFSETQ. V lost 2 bases to trimming and J lost 0 bases, with 3 bases between them. The CDR3 length is 14 residues. In DNA form, the CDR3 reads TGCGCCAGCAGCTTCAGCTCTGGGGCCAACGTCCTGACTTTC. Translation gives CASSFSSGANVLTF.

This clonotype was seen ten or more times. V and J are TRBV6-5 and TRBJ2-6, with 9 bases fitting TRBD1. After removal of 2 bases from V and 0 bases from J, the junction contained 5 bases not matched to a gene. The CDR3 consists of 18 residues. Per the germline V gene, CDR1 is MNHEY and CDR2 is SVGAGI. The CDR3 spells CASSYTGGRNSGANVLTF. CDR3 in DNA: TGTGCCAGCAGTTACACAGGGGGCAGGAACTCTGGGGCCAACGTCCTGACTTTC.

V usage is TRBV7-2 and J usage is TRBJ2-3; D gene uncertain. Germline CDR1 SGHTA, CDR2 FQGNSA. Trimming removed 1 base from V and 6 bases from J, with 11 bases in between. There are 14 residues in the CDR3. In DNA, the CDR3 is TGTGCCAGCAGCTTAGATGTTAGCAAGGATACGCAGTATTTT. This translates into CASSLDVSKDTQYF.

The rearrangement joins TRBV20-1 to TRBJ2-1, with 11 bases matching TRBD2. CDR3 size: 13 residues. Germline lookup yields CDR1 DFQATT and CDR2 SNEGSKA (reference sequence). The ends lost 6 bases at V and 9 bases at J; junction bases unmatched: 7. The CDR3 sequence is CSAISGGAPEQFF. DNA for the CDR3: TGCAGTGCAATTAGCGGGGGGGCACCTGAGCAGTTCTTC.

The chain uses TRBV11-3 and TRBJ2-1; 8 bases are shared with TRBD2. Looked up from germline, CDR1 is SGHNT and CDR2 is YENEEA. The CDR3 runs to 16 residues. With 0 bases clipped from V and 5 bases from J, the junction kept 6 bases outside the gene matches. The CDR3 bases are TGTGCCAGCAGCTTAGAAGGACTAGCTCTCAACAATGAGCAGTTCTTC. Protein: CASSLEGLALNNEQFF.

Written as DNA, the CDR3 is TGTGCCAGCAGCCAAGATGCCTCGGGGGGCGGAGAGACCCAGTACTTC. Protein product: CASSQDASGGGETQYF. The chain carries TRBV3-1 and TRBJ2-5, with D possibly TRBD2 on 7 matching bases. Trimming left V 0 bases short and J 4 bases short, with 15 bases between. Germline CDR1 LGHDT, CDR2 YNNKEL (reference sequence). The CDR3 length is 16 residues.